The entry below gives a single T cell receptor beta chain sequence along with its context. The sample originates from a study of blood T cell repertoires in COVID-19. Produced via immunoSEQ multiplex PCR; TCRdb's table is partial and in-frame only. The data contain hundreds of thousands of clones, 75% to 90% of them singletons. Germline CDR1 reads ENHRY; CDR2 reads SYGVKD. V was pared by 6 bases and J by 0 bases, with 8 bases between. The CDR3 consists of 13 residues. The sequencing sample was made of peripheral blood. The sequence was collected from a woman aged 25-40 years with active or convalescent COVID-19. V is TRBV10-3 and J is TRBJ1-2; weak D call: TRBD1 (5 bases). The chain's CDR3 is CAIRDTANYGYTF. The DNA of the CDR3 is TGTGCCATCAGGGACACAGCTAACTATGGCTACACCTTC.